These 21 T cell receptor beta chains were all obtained from the same sample, sequenced in a study of blood T cell repertoires in COVID-19. The data were produced by immunoSEQ multiplex PCR, yet TCRdb's version contains in-frame clones alone and is incomplete. The table records about 150,000 clones, about 79% of them present only once. Sequenced input: peripheral blood. These receptors originate from a woman aged 45 to 65 with acute or convalescent COVID-19.

The chain has TRBV27 and TRBJ1-5, with a tentative D call TRBD1 (6 bases). The V gene lost 0 bases and the J gene lost 10 bases, with 16 bases spanning the gap. Germline V gene lookup returns CDR1 MNHEY and CDR2 SMNVEV (reference sequence). This CDR3 has 15 residues. CDR3 coding DNA: TGTGCCAGCAGTTTATCTTCTGTTACAGGGTCTCCCCAGCATTTT. The encoded protein is CASSLSSVTGSPQHF.

The genes are TRBV7-3 and TRBJ2-1; 11 bases are shared with TRBD1. The CDR3 is made up of 16 amino acids. Germline V gene sequence: CDR1 SGHTA, CDR2 FQGTGA. With V trimmed by 6 bases and J by 10 bases, 14 bases remained unmatched. The CDR3 here is CASSSAPGTGGREQFF. CDR3 nucleotides: TGTGCCAGCAGTTCCGCACCCGGGACAGGGGGTCGCGAGCAGTTCTTC.

This chain uses TRBV7-9 with TRBJ1-1; tentative D call: TRBD1 (5 bases). Looked up from germline, CDR1 is SEHNR and CDR2 is FQNEAQ (reference sequence). This CDR3 has 12 amino acids. Between the trimmed V and J ends, which lost 0 bases and 12 bases, there was a span of 11 bases. Written as DNA, the CDR3 is TGTGCCAGCAGCTTAGCCTCAGGGAACCCTTTCTTT. It specifies CASSLASGNPFF.

The gene calls are TRBV4-2 and TRBJ1-4; 9 positions agree with TRBD1. Looked up from germline, CDR1 is LGHNA and CDR2 is YNFKEQ. This CDR3 has 16 amino acids. The junction had 8 bases not matched to a gene; V was cut back by 2 bases and J by 7 bases. Written as DNA, the CDR3 is TGTGCCAGCAGCCAAATAACAGGGGGCAGAGGTGAAAAACTGTTTTTT. Protein product: CASSQITGGRGEKLFF.

This sequence joins TRBV27 and TRBJ1-5; 9 bases agree with TRBD1. Germline V lookup: CDR1 MNHEY, CDR2 SMNVEV (reference sequence). Unmatched junction bases numbered 10, after V lost 6 bases and J lost 7 bases. The length of the CDR3 is 15 residues. In nucleotides, the CDR3 is TGTGCCAGCAGACGGACAGGGGTGCTTGACCAGCCCCAGCATTTT. Encoded protein: CASRRTGVLDQPQHF.

The V call is TRBV7-9, the J call TRBJ2-3, with TRBD2 matching over 13 bases. Germline CDR1 is SEHNR and CDR2 is FQNEAQ (reference sequence). CDR3 length: 15 residues. Germline trimming cut 4 bases from V and 4 bases from J; bases unmatched to any gene: 2. The DNA for the CDR3 is TGTGCCAGCAGCTCACTAGCGGGAGGGTCAGATACGCAGTATTTT. Translating gives CASSSLAGGSDTQYF.

The CDR3 loop reads CASSIIGTASTDTQYF. The CDR3 nucleotides are TGTGCCAGTAGTATAATAGGGACAGCGAGCACAGATACGCAGTATTTT. V usage is TRBV19 and J usage is TRBJ2-3; 7 nucleotides align to TRBD1. Looked up from germline, CDR1 is LNHDA and CDR2 is SQIVND (reference sequence). The trim removed 2 bases at V and 0 bases at J, leaving 5 bases unmatched. This CDR3 is built from 16 residues. Using reference TRBV19 and TRBJ2-3 for the parts outside the CDR3, the full variable domain is DGGITQSPKYLFRKEGQNVTLSCEQNLNHDAMYWYRQDPGQGLRLIYYSQIVNDFQKGDIAEGYSVSREKKESFPLTVTSAQKNPTAFYLCASSIIGTASTDTQYFGPGTRLTVL.

This clone was seen only a few times. This rearrangement joins TRBV4-1 to TRBJ2-7, with D perhaps TRBD1 (6 bases). CDR1 and CDR2 (germline): MGHRA, YSYEKL. This CDR3 is built from 16 residues. Trimming pared 1 base from V and 3 bases from J, leaving 16 bases between. In DNA form, the CDR3 reads TGCGCCAGCAGCCAAGCTAGTGGACAGACCCTCTACGAGCAGTACTTC. Translating gives CASSQASGQTLYEQYF.

This chain joins TRBV6-5 and TRBJ2-2; D remains ambiguous. The ends were cut back, 7 bases at V and 4 bases at J, with 13 bases in the middle. Germline loops: CDR1 MNHEY, CDR2 SVGAGI. The CDR3 contains 14 residues. As DNA, the CDR3 is TGTGCCAGCACCTCTCGGGTGGGCACCGGGGAGCTGTTTTTT. It encodes CASTSRVGTGELFF.

The rearrangement uses TRBV5-5 and TRBJ2-5, with 8 bases that match TRBD1. Trimming removed 0 bases from V and 3 bases from J; junction bases left unmatched: 4. CDR3 length: 15 residues. Per germline, CDR1 SGHKS and CDR2 YYEKEE (reference sequence). For the CDR3, the DNA is TGTGCCAGCAGCTTGGCTATGACAGGGGAAGAGACCCAGTACTTC. This sequence encodes CASSLAMTGEETQYF.

CDR3: CASTLNTGELFF. CDR3 DNA sequence: TGTGCCAGCACGTTGAACACCGGGGAGCTGTTTTTT. This rearrangement joins TRBV6-5 to TRBJ2-2; no firm D call. The CDR3 consists of 12 residues. V was pared by 7 bases and J by 1 base, with 4 bases between. CDR1 and CDR2 from the germline V gene are MNHEY and SVGAGI.

The V call is TRBV27, the J call TRBJ1-3, with a weak D call TRBD1 (6 bases). V was cut by 5 bases and J by 0 bases, with 14 bases left in between. This CDR3 has 16 residues. CDR1 MNHEY and CDR2 SMNVEV come from the germline V gene (reference sequence). The CDR3: CASSPQGLSSGNTIYF. In nucleotides, the CDR3 is TGTGCCAGCAGTCCACAGGGCCTCTCCTCTGGAAACACCATATATTTT.

This chain connects TRBV6-1 to TRBJ1-5; D remains unclear. The length of the CDR3 is 14 residues. Trimming shortened V by 1 base and J by 4 bases, and 8 bases separated the two germline ends. CDR1 and CDR2 from the germline V gene are MNHNS and SASEGT. The CDR3 DNA sequence: TGTGCCAGCAGTGAAGGGCCGGGGAATCAGCCCCAGCATTTT. Its protein product is CASSEGPGNQPQHF.

This chain links TRBV5-6 with TRBJ1-1; 9 bases are shared with TRBD1. The CDR3 sequence is 13 residues long. The V gene end was trimmed by 2 bases and the J gene end by 6 bases; junction bases not matched to a gene: 2. The germline gives CDR1 SGHDT, CDR2 YYEEEE. The CDR3 sequence is CASSFYRGPEAFF. The CDR3 DNA reads as TGTGCCAGCAGCTTTTACAGGGGGCCTGAAGCTTTCTTT.

The gene calls are TRBV6-6 and TRBJ1-1, with D possibly matching TRBD1 (6 bases). The CDR3 extends over 14 amino acids. V lost 5 bases and J 11 bases, leaving 21 bases between the germline ends. The germline CDR1 and CDR2 sequences are MNHNY and SVGAGI (reference sequence). CDR3 sequence reads: CASSTRDIGPRAFF. The CDR3 nucleotides are TGTGCCAGCAGTACGAGGGACATAGGGCCACGGGCTTTCTTT.

The genes are TRBV18 and TRBJ1-2; TRBD1 agrees at 7 bases. CDR3 length: 15 amino acids. Unmatched junction bases numbered 6, after V lost 0 bases and J lost 5 bases. Germline CDR1 reads KGHSH; CDR2 reads LQKENI. The CDR3 DNA is TGTGCCAGCTCACCACCAGGGGGCTTGGAATATGGCTACACCTTC. It codes for CASSPPGGLEYGYTF.

This chain joins TRBV3-1 (or the pseudogene TRBV3-2) and TRBJ2-3; D is perhaps TRBD2 (5 bases). From germline, CDR1 is LGHDT and CDR2 YNNKEL (reference sequence). Trimming removed 0 bases at V and 3 bases at J, with 16 bases between. This CDR3 has 17 amino acids. The CDR3 DNA reads TGTGCCAGCAGCCAAGATTGGCGGGCGGCAGGTACAGATACGCAGTATTTT. It yields the protein CASSQDWRAAGTDTQYF.

The CDR3 sequence: CASSPGQENTEAFF. CDR3 coding DNA: TGTGCCAGTAGTCCGGGACAGGAGAACACTGAAGCTTTCTTT. The chain recombines TRBV19 with TRBJ1-1, with 8 positions matching TRBD1. The germline gives CDR1 LNHDA, CDR2 SQIVND (reference sequence). This CDR3 has 14 amino acids. V shed 5 bases, J shed 1 base, and the junction held 3 bases outside the gene matches.

This clone turned up a few times. The rearrangement joins TRBV28 to TRBJ1-5; no definite D call. Trimming shortened V by 3 bases and J by 6 bases, and 6 bases separated the two germline ends. Germline values: CDR1 MDHEN, CDR2 SYDVKM. CDR3 length: 12 amino acids. CDR3 sequence reads: CASSFGSQPQHF. The CDR3 DNA reads as TGTGCCAGCAGTTTCGGGAGTCAGCCCCAGCATTTT.

This clone came up once. V is TRBV29-1 and J is TRBJ1-6; D might be TRBD1 (6 bases). V shed 5 bases and J shed 14 bases, with 13 bases lying between them. Germline V lookup: CDR1 SQVTM, CDR2 ANQGSEA. The CDR3 is 11 amino acids. The CDR3 is CSVLQGPSLHF. DNA for the CDR3: TGCAGCGTTTTACAGGGTCCATCCCTCCACTTT.

V gene TRBV16 combines with J gene TRBJ2-5; the D gene is possibly TRBD2 (6 bases). Germline CDR1 is KGHSY and CDR2 is FQNENV. V shed 4 bases and J shed 2 bases, with 14 bases lying between them. CDR3 length: 15 amino acids. The DNA for the CDR3 is TGTGCCAGCAGCCGCGAACTAGCACCTCAAGAGACCCAGTACTTC. Amino acid sequence: CASSRELAPQETQYF.